Shown below are 28 T cell receptor beta chains from a single sample sequenced in a study of blood T cell repertoires in COVID-19. Clones were read by immunoSEQ multiplex PCR, and TCRdb kept only the in-frame ones, dropping some. This table has approximately 150,000 clones, roughly 84% appearing once. Sequenced: PBMCs or T cells enriched from blood (not recorded which). These receptors all stem from a man between 65 and 85 years old who had been exposed to COVID-19.

About this clone: Other DNA sequences in the same sample also yield this CDR3. The rearrangement uses TRBV9 and TRBJ2-2, with a possible D match to TRBD1 (5 bases). Trimming shortened V by 0 bases and J by 5 bases, and 11 bases separated the two germline ends. The CDR3 is 15 residues long. Looked up from germline, CDR1 is SGDLS and CDR2 is YYNGEE. The CDR3 DNA reads TGTGCCAGCAGCGTAGGGGGTGGGGCAACCGGGGAGCTGTTTTTT. Its translation is CASSVGGGATGELFF. The whole variable domain, remainder taken from reference TRBV9 and TRBJ2-2, is DSGVTQTPKHLITATGQRVTLRCSPRSGDLSVYWYQQSLDQGLQFLIQYYNGEERAKGNILERFSAQQFPDLHSELNLSSLELGDSALYFCASSVGGGATGELFFGEGSRLTVL.

The table lists this clone with a count of one. The chain carries TRBV6-5 and TRBJ1-2; 7 positions match TRBD1. This CDR3 is 14 amino acids long. The J segment lost 8 bases and the V segment lost 0 bases, leaving 6 bases of the junction unmatched. Germline-derived CDR1 and CDR2 are MNHEY and SVGAGI. DNA of the CDR3: TGTGCCAGCAGTTACTCGATAGGGGGCGGGGGCTACACCTTC. Amino acids: CASSYSIGGGGYTF.

CDR3 nucleotide sequence: TGTGCCAGCAGCCTGATCCAGGGGATAAGGAATGAGCAGTTCTTC. It is translated as CASSLIQGIRNEQFF. V gene TRBV7-9 combines with J gene TRBJ2-1; perhaps TRBD1 as D (6 bases). The length of the CDR3 is 15 residues. The V gene's germline CDR1 is SEHNR and CDR2 FQNEAQ (reference sequence). V shed 5 bases and J shed 7 bases, with 18 bases lying between them.

The chain has TRBV2 and TRBJ1-5; tentative D call: TRBD1 (5 bases). V was pared by 5 bases and J by 5 bases, with 10 bases between. CDR3 length: 13 residues. Germline CDR1 reads SNHLY; CDR2 reads FYNNEI. The CDR3 loop is CASSSDRDQPQHF. The CDR3 DNA reads TGTGCCAGCAGTAGCGACAGAGATCAGCCCCAGCATTTT.

This clone showed up just a few times. The chain employs TRBV6-5 and TRBJ1-5; no definite D call. This CDR3 region has 12 residues. CDR1 and CDR2 (germline): MNHEY, SVGAGI. Trimming removed 5 bases from V and 9 bases from J, with 11 bases in between. The CDR3 DNA follows: TGTGCCAGCAGTACCCGACATTTGCCCCAGCATTTT. As protein: CASSTRHLPQHF.

The chain uses TRBV29-1 and TRBJ2-7; 7 bases agree with TRBD1. Trimming at V came to 3 bases and at J to 6 bases, leaving 5 bases not matched to a gene. The germline V gene encodes CDR1 SQVTM and CDR2 ANQGSEA. The CDR3 sequence is 12 residues long. The CDR3 DNA follows: TGCAGCGTTGATGAACAGGGGAGCGAGCAGTACTTC. This sequence encodes CSVDEQGSEQYF.

This clone occurred once. The V call is TRBV6-2 or TRBV6-3, the J call TRBJ2-5; 13 nucleotides agree with TRBD2. Germline CDR1 is MNHEY and CDR2 is SVGEGT. The CDR3 is 17 amino acids. Unmatched junction bases numbered 7, after V lost 4 bases and J lost 2 bases. The CDR3 here is CASSLGLAGASQETQYF. In nucleotides, the CDR3 is TGTGCCAGCAGTTTAGGACTAGCGGGGGCTTCACAAGAGACCCAGTACTTC.

The V and J genes are TRBV9 and TRBJ2-7; tentative D call: TRBD1 (6 bases). This CDR3 is built from 15 residues. The V gene's germline CDR1 is SGDLS and CDR2 YYNGEE. The V end lost 4 bases, the J end lost 2 bases, and 16 bases lay between the germline ends. The CDR3 here is CASSRTTGSTYEQYF. CDR3 nucleotides: TGTGCCAGCAGCCGCACGACAGGATCGACCTACGAGCAGTACTTC.

The chain recombines TRBV19 with TRBJ1-4; D unclear. V lost 7 bases and J 8 bases, leaving 17 bases between the germline ends. The length of the CDR3 is 14 residues. Per germline, CDR1 LNHDA and CDR2 SQIVND (reference sequence). For the CDR3, the DNA is TGTGCCAGTACCAACTCCAGGATTGGGGAAAAACTGTTTTTT. It encodes CASTNSRIGEKLFF. The full variable domain, rest sourced from reference TRBV19 and TRBJ1-4, is DGGITQSPKYLFRKEGQNVTLSCEQNLNHDAMYWYRQDPGQGLRLIYYSQIVNDFQKGDIAEGYSVSREKKESFPLTVTSAQKNPTAFYLCASTNSRIGEKLFFGSGTQLSVL.

CDR3 residues: CATGGAVQETQYF. In DNA form, the CDR3 reads TGTGCCACTGGTGGGGCAGTCCAAGAGACCCAGTACTTC. V gene TRBV19 combines with J gene TRBJ2-5, with a tentative D call TRBD1 (5 bases). The ends were cut back, 10 bases at V and 1 base at J, with 13 bases in the middle. CDR1 and CDR2 from the germline V gene are LNHDA and SQIVND (reference sequence). This CDR3 is 13 amino acids long.

This sequence joins TRBV28 and TRBJ2-5; weak D call: TRBD2 (6 bases). CDR1 MDHEN and CDR2 SYDVKM come from the germline V gene. The CDR3 is 13 amino acids. V was trimmed by 8 bases and J by 4 bases, leaving 14 bases between them. CDR3 region: CASVEGMGETQYF. For the CDR3, the DNA is TGTGCCAGCGTGGAGGGGATGGGAGAGACCCAGTACTTC. Complete variable domain (other parts from reference TRBV28 and TRBJ2-5): DVKVTQSSRYLVKRTGEKVFLECVQDMDHENMFWYRQDPGLGLRLIYFSYDVKMKEKGDIPEGYSVSREKKERFSLILESASTNQTSMYLCASVEGMGETQYFGPGTRLLVL.

The V call is TRBV2, the J call TRBJ2-2; TRBD2 is a possible D gene (5 bases). Germline V gene lookup returns CDR1 SNHLY and CDR2 FYNNEI. The CDR3 is made up of 15 amino acids. Trimming left V 2 bases short and J 4 bases short, with 11 bases between. In nucleotides, the CDR3 is TGTGCCAGCAGTGAATACGGGATGAGCACCGGGGAGCTGTTTTTT. It encodes CASSEYGMSTGELFF.

The rearrangement joins TRBV12-5 to TRBJ1-4, with D perhaps matching TRBD1 (5 bases). Germline CDR1 is LGHNT and CDR2 is FRNRAP. The CDR3 spans 13 residues. Trimming cost V 6 bases and J 4 bases, with 9 bases left between them. The CDR3, as DNA: TGTGCTAGTGGCTGGGGGGTTAATGAAAAACTGTTTTTT. Its protein product is CASGWGVNEKLFF.

This clone was seen just once. The chain has TRBV6-5 and TRBJ2-3, with D uncertain. Germline V CDR1 and CDR2: MNHEY, SVGAGI. The CDR3 covers 12 residues. Trimming stripped 5 bases from V and 4 bases from J, with 7 bases between. CDR3 nucleotide sequence: TGTGCCAGCAGTCCTGACTCAGATACGCAGTATTTT. Its protein is CASSPDSDTQYF.

The chain recombines TRBV9 with TRBJ2-2, with TRBD2 matching 10 bases. V lost 4 bases to trimming and J lost 6 bases; unmatched junction nucleotides: 9. Germline CDR1 and CDR2: SGDLS and YYNGEE. There are 16 residues in the CDR3. CDR3 loop: CASSTWASGSSGELFF. The DNA of the CDR3 is TGTGCCAGCAGCACATGGGCTAGCGGGAGCTCCGGGGAGCTGTTTTTT.

The chain joins TRBV10-3 to TRBJ1-1, with 7 bases lining up with TRBD1. J lost 1 base, V lost 8 bases, and 7 bases had no gene match. Germline lookup yields CDR1 ENHRY and CDR2 SYGVKD. The length of the CDR3 is 14 residues. The CDR3 loop is CAISIDRENTEAFF. In DNA form, the CDR3 reads TGTGCCATCTCCATTGACAGGGAGAACACTGAAGCTTTCTTT.

This chain connects TRBV28 to TRBJ1-1; D uncertain. Deletions cut 5 bases from V and 0 bases from J, with 10 bases between. CDR1 is MDHEN and CDR2 is SYDVKM in the germline V gene. The CDR3 covers 14 residues. CDR3 DNA sequence: TGTGCCAGCAGTCCACTCCGTCTGAACACTGAAGCTTTCTTT. Protein product: CASSPLRLNTEAFF.

This chain connects TRBV24-1 to TRBJ2-1; D might be TRBD1 (7 bases). The germline V gene encodes CDR1 KGHDR and CDR2 SFDVKD. Deletions cut 2 bases from V and 0 bases from J, with 13 bases between. This CDR3 is 17 amino acids long. The CDR3 DNA reads as TGTGCCACCAGTGATTGGGCAGGGGGGAGCTCCTACAATGAGCAGTTCTTC. Its protein is CATSDWAGGSSYNEQFF.

V usage is TRBV7-2 and J usage is TRBJ2-1; D not certain. This CDR3 comprises 11 residues. The germline CDR1 and CDR2 sequences are SGHTA and FQGNSA. V lost 5 bases and J 9 bases, leaving 8 bases between the germline ends. The CDR3 loop is CASSQPGEQFF. The CDR3 DNA sequence: TGTGCCAGCAGCCAGCCAGGTGAGCAGTTCTTC.

J is TRBJ2-1 and V is TRBV7-2; 11 bases fit TRBD2. The CDR3 is 15 amino acids. V trimming: 5 bases; J trimming: 6 bases; junction bases outside the gene matches: 6. Germline values: CDR1 SGHTA, CDR2 FQGNSA. This chain's CDR3 is CASSGAGLAVNEQFF. DNA for the CDR3: TGTGCCAGCAGCGGGGCGGGACTAGCGGTCAATGAGCAGTTCTTC.

In its sample, this clone was seen a few times. This sequence joins TRBV5-6 and TRBJ2-6; perhaps TRBD1 as D (5 bases). V lost 3 bases and J 0 bases, leaving 7 bases between the germline ends. Germline CDR1 and CDR2: SGHDT and YYEEEE. This CDR3 comprises 15 residues. CDR3 nucleotides: TGTGCCAGCAGCTACCAGGGCTCTGGGGCCAACGTCCTGACTTTC. Amino acid sequence: CASSYQGSGANVLTF.

The gene calls are TRBV27 and TRBJ1-1; D may be TRBD1 (5 bases). The CDR3 spans 15 residues. CDR1 is MNHEY, CDR2 SMNVEV, per germline (reference sequence). V dropped 5 bases and J dropped 0 bases, with 13 bases sitting between them. The CDR3 sequence is CASSVYRPMNTEAFF. The CDR3 DNA is TGTGCCAGCAGTGTCTACAGGCCCATGAACACTGAAGCTTTCTTT.

V is TRBV2 and J is TRBJ2-1, with 7 bases identical to TRBD2. Germline CDR1 is SNHLY and CDR2 is FYNNEI. Trimming cost V 7 bases and J 2 bases; bases outside gene matches: 8. This CDR3 has 15 amino acids. In DNA form, the CDR3 reads TGTGCCAGCACTTGGGGCGGGGGTGCCTACAATGAGCAGTTCTTC. Translating gives CASTWGGGAYNEQFF.

The V call is TRBV10-2, the J call TRBJ1-1; TRBD1 matches 7 bases. Germline V gene lookup returns CDR1 WSHSY and CDR2 SAAADI. CDR3 length: 17 amino acids. Trimming took 7 bases from V and 0 from J; bases not matched to a gene: 14. CDR3 protein: CASTPPGQSFMNTEAFF. The CDR3 DNA sequence: TGCGCCAGCACCCCCCCGGGACAGAGCTTCATGAACACTGAAGCTTTCTTT.

The chain is built from TRBV3-1 (or the pseudogene TRBV3-2) and TRBJ1-5; TRBD1 aligns across 9 bases. V shed 4 bases and J 4 bases; nucleotides not matched to a gene: 2. This CDR3 has 14 residues. Germline CDR1 reads LGHDT; CDR2 reads YNNKEL (reference sequence). CDR3: CASSPGQGNQPQHF. DNA of the CDR3: TGTGCCAGCAGCCCGGGACAGGGAAATCAGCCCCAGCATTTT.

This rearrangement joins TRBV28 to TRBJ2-1; no reliable D call. The V and J ends lost 3 bases and 9 bases respectively, with 6 bases between them. The CDR3 extends over 11 amino acids. Germline CDR1 MDHEN, CDR2 SYDVKM. CDR3 sequence (DNA): TGTGCCAGCAGTTTTATGAGTGAGCAGTTCTTC. Its translation: CASSFMSEQFF.

This chain connects TRBV19 to TRBJ2-7; no firm D call. Trimming removed 5 bases from V and 5 bases from J, with 13 bases in between. This CDR3 has 13 residues. Germline values: CDR1 LNHDA, CDR2 SQIVND (reference sequence). The CDR3 is CASSFSLVDEQYF. The CDR3 nucleotides are TGTGCCAGTAGTTTCTCATTAGTTGACGAGCAGTACTTC.

This chain links TRBV28 with TRBJ2-3; a possible D gene is TRBD2 (5 bases). This CDR3 comprises 15 residues. Trimming pared 3 bases from V and 4 bases from J, leaving 14 bases between. Germline assignment: CDR1 MDHEN and CDR2 SYDVKM. CDR3 coding DNA: TGTGCCAGCAGTTTTCCCCCTACTAGGCCAGATACGCAGTATTTT. It yields the protein CASSFPPTRPDTQYF.